This is a list of T cell receptor beta chains from one sample in a study of T cells after yellow fever vaccination. TCRdb re-derived calls from the 5' RACE reads in MiXCR, one entry per CDR3 protein. The sample lists about 340,000 distinct CDR3 sequences, approximately 4% occurring once. The sample here was PBMCs, taken 5 days after the yellow fever booster vaccination. These receptors were collected from a man younger than 35 who received the YFV17D yellow fever vaccine. Both conserved end residues are part of each CDR3. D genes are given only for firm matches. Size tells how often a clone was seen (once, few, many) or the class of an expanded clone, and some rows leave it out.

clone_size: many; j_call: TRBJ2-7; d_call: TRBD1; v_call: TRBV29-1; cdr3_aa: CSVSRTGGREQYF; cdr3_nt: TGCAGCGTATCGAGGACAGGGGGACGGGAGCAGTACTTC
clone_size: many; j_call: TRBJ1-1; d_call: -; v_call: TRBV5-1; cdr3_aa: CASSLAVRTEAFF; cdr3_nt: TGCGCCAGCAGCTTGGCGGTGCGGACTGAAGCTTTCTTT
clone_size: few; j_call: TRBJ1-2; d_call: -; v_call: TRBV4-3; cdr3_aa: CASSQEQVGGHKHGYTF; cdr3_nt: TGCGCCAGCAGCCAAGAACAGGTCGGGGGGCACAAACATGGCTACACCTTC
clone_size: many; j_call: TRBJ1-1; d_call: -; v_call: TRBV12-3/TRBV12-4; cdr3_aa: CASSLVQTTEAFF; cdr3_nt: TGTGCCAGCAGTTTAGTCCAGACGACTGAAGCTTTCTTT
clone_size: many; j_call: TRBJ1-1; d_call: TRBD1; v_call: TRBV4-1; cdr3_aa: CASSRAIQGDTEAFF; cdr3_nt: TGCGCCAGCAGCCGGGCCATACAGGGGGACACTGAAGCTTTCTTT
clone_size: few; j_call: TRBJ2-5; d_call: -; v_call: TRBV7-8; cdr3_aa: CASSPHGSEETQYF; cdr3_nt: TGTGCCAGCAGCCCGCACGGGAGTGAGGAGACCCAGTACTTC
clone_size: -; j_call: TRBJ1-2; d_call: TRBD1; v_call: TRBV20-1; cdr3_aa: CSARPAGGSDYGYTF; cdr3_nt: TGCAGTGCTAGACCTGCAGGGGGTTCAGACTATGGCTACACCTTC
clone_size: -; j_call: TRBJ1-4; d_call: -; v_call: TRBV7-8; cdr3_aa: CASRMPDNEKLFF; cdr3_nt: TGTGCCAGCAGAATGCCGGATAATGAAAAACTGTTTTTT
clone_size: few; j_call: TRBJ2-3; d_call: TRBD2; v_call: TRBV7-2; cdr3_aa: CASRGLTSSTDTQYF; cdr3_nt: TGTGCCAGTAGGGGACTAACCTCTAGCACAGATACGCAGTATTTT
clone_size: few; j_call: TRBJ1-2; d_call: -; v_call: TRBV12-3/TRBV12-4; cdr3_aa: CASSFRPYGYTF; cdr3_nt: TGTGCCAGCAGTTTTCGGCCCTATGGCTACACCTTC
clone_size: -; j_call: TRBJ2-2; d_call: TRBD1; v_call: TRBV5-1; cdr3_aa: CASSSDRGPTGELFF; cdr3_nt: TGCGCCAGCAGCTCCGACAGGGGGCCCACCGGGGAGCTGTTTTTT
clone_size: many; j_call: TRBJ1-1; d_call: -; v_call: TRBV20-1; cdr3_aa: CSALGGSTEAFF; cdr3_nt: TGCAGTGCCCTCGGGGGTAGCACTGAAGCTTTCTTT
clone_size: -; j_call: TRBJ1-2; d_call: -; v_call: TRBV7-2; cdr3_aa: CASSLGDSEVYGYTF; cdr3_nt: TGTGCCAGCAGCTTGGGGGACTCGGAGGTCTATGGCTACACCTTC
clone_size: many; j_call: TRBJ2-2; d_call: -; v_call: TRBV7-2; cdr3_aa: CASSLSHDTGELFF; cdr3_nt: TGTGCCAGCAGCTTGAGCCACGACACCGGGGAGCTGTTTTTT
clone_size: many; j_call: TRBJ2-3; d_call: -; v_call: TRBV11-2; cdr3_aa: CASRRGDTQYF; cdr3_nt: TGTGCCAGCAGGAGGGGGGATACGCAGTATTTT
clone_size: many; j_call: TRBJ1-2; d_call: TRBD1; v_call: TRBV7-2; cdr3_aa: CASSLNEGAYGYTF; cdr3_nt: TGTGCCAGCAGCTTAAATGAGGGGGCGTACGGCTACACCTTC
clone_size: many; j_call: TRBJ1-1; d_call: -; v_call: TRBV5-1; cdr3_aa: CASSPLRNTEAFF; cdr3_nt: TGCGCCAGCAGTCCGCTCAGGAACACTGAAGCTTTCTTT
clone_size: -; j_call: TRBJ1-4; d_call: -; v_call: TRBV18; cdr3_aa: CASSWTVHNEKLFF; cdr3_nt: TGTGCCAGCTCATGGACAGTACATAATGAAAAACTGTTTTTT
clone_size: -; j_call: TRBJ1-1; d_call: TRBD1; v_call: TRBV19; cdr3_aa: CASSMGDRVTEAFF; cdr3_nt: TGTGCCAGTAGTATGGGGGACAGGGTCACTGAAGCTTTCTTT
clone_size: -; j_call: TRBJ2-5; d_call: -; v_call: TRBV5-1; cdr3_aa: CASGATGGQETQYF; cdr3_nt: TGCGCCAGCGGAGCCACAGGAGGACAAGAGACCCAGTACTTC
clone_size: many; j_call: TRBJ2-3; d_call: TRBD2; v_call: TRBV7-9; cdr3_aa: CASSLVRGGAWTSTDTQYF; cdr3_nt: TGTGCCAGCAGCTTAGTACGGGGAGGGGCATGGACAAGCACAGATACGCAGTATTTT
clone_size: many; j_call: TRBJ2-2; d_call: -; v_call: TRBV5-6; cdr3_aa: CASSLYGELFF; cdr3_nt: TGTGCCAGCAGTCTTTACGGGGAGCTGTTTTTT
clone_size: few; j_call: TRBJ1-5; d_call: -; v_call: TRBV6-2/TRBV6-3; cdr3_aa: CASRVDGSSNQPQHF; cdr3_nt: TGTGCCAGCAGGGTTGATGGGTCTAGCAATCAGCCCCAGCATTTT
clone_size: -; j_call: TRBJ1-1; d_call: TRBD1; v_call: TRBV7-9; cdr3_aa: CASSPNHWTGHAEAFF; cdr3_nt: TGTGCCAGCAGCCCCAACCACTGGACAGGCCACGCTGAAGCTTTCTTT
clone_size: many; j_call: TRBJ2-7; d_call: -; v_call: TRBV7-2; cdr3_aa: CASNPGGGQTYEQYF; cdr3_nt: TGTGCCAGCAACCCAGGCGGTGGACAGACCTACGAGCAGTACTTC
clone_size: many; j_call: TRBJ1-2; d_call: -; v_call: TRBV10-3; cdr3_aa: CAISESTGGFSYTF; cdr3_nt: TGTGCCATCAGTGAGTCGACAGGAGGTTTTAGCTACACCTTC
clone_size: -; j_call: TRBJ2-2; d_call: -; v_call: TRBV14; cdr3_aa: CASSPVGRGAGELFF; cdr3_nt: TGTGCCAGCAGCCCCGTAGGCCGGGGTGCCGGGGAGCTGTTTTTT
clone_size: few; j_call: TRBJ1-5; d_call: -; v_call: TRBV5-1; cdr3_aa: CASSLTGLDQPQHF; cdr3_nt: TGCGCCAGCAGCTTAACCGGGCTCGATCAGCCCCAGCATTTT
clone_size: few; j_call: TRBJ2-1; d_call: -; v_call: TRBV19; cdr3_aa: CASSPHRNEQFF; cdr3_nt: TGTGCCAGTAGCCCCCACCGCAATGAGCAGTTCTTC
clone_size: -; j_call: TRBJ2-2; d_call: TRBD2; v_call: TRBV12-3/TRBV12-4; cdr3_aa: CASSLGAGGRTGELFF; cdr3_nt: TGTGCCAGCAGTTTGGGAGCGGGGGGGCGTACCGGGGAGCTGTTTTTT
clone_size: few; j_call: TRBJ1-6; d_call: TRBD1; v_call: TRBV13; cdr3_aa: CASSPGTALNNSPLHF; cdr3_nt: TGTGCCAGCAGCCCTGGGACAGCCCTCAATAATTCACCCCTCCACTTT